The T cell receptor (beta chain) under discussion was sequenced for a study of blood T cell repertoires in COVID-19. Background on the study: The samples span acute and convalescent COVID-19 from the United States, Italy and Spain.

It was during active infection that Seattle patients were enrolled and then longitudinally followed. How the authors handled the data: Estimation of nucleated cell counts relied on the amplification of reference gene primers. The protocol was immunoSEQ multiplex PCR, while the TCRdb copy is restricted to in-frame clones and leaves out a portion. V and J calls and clone size are those listed in that table; D and trimming were worked out from the DNA. Of some 290,000 clones listed, around 92% are singletons. Germline CDR1 reads KGHSH; CDR2 reads LQKENI. The CDR3 loop spans 13 amino acids. V was pared by 0 bases and J by 7 bases, with 9 bases between.

This TCR was recovered from a woman between 25 and 40 years old with COVID-19, enrolled during active disease. Material for sequencing was peripheral blood. The chain uses TRBV18 and TRBJ1-1, with D hard to call. The CDR3, as DNA: TGTGCCAGCTCACCACCGCGGGGAAATGAAGCTTTCTTT. Translated: CASSPPRGNEAFF.